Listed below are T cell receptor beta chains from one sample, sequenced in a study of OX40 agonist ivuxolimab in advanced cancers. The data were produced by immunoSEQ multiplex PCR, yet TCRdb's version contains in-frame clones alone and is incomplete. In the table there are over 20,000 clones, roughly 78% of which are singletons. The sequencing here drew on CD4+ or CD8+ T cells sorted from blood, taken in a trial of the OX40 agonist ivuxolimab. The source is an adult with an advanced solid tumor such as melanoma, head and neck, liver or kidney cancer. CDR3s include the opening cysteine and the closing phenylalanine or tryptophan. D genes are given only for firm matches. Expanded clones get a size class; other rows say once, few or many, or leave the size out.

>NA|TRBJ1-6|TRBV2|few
TGTGCCAGCAGGGGGACGGGAAATTCACCCCTCCACTTT
CASRGTGNSPLHF
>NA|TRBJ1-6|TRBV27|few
TGTGCCAGCAGTAGATCCGACCCCCGAATCGGTTCACCCCTCCACTTT
CASSRSDPRIGSPLHF
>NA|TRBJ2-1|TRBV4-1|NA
TGTGCCAGCAGCCTCCTGAATGAGCAGTTCTTC
CASSLLNEQFF
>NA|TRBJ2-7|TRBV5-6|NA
TGTGCCAGCAGCTCCGGGGGGCTTGGCGAGCAGTACTTC
CASSSGGLGEQYF
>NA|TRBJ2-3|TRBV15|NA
TGTGCCACCAGCTGGACCGGGGATACGCAGTATTTT
CATSWTGDTQYF
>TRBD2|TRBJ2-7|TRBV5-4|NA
TGTGCCAGCAGCCGACCAGGGACTAGCGGATCCTACGAGCAGTACTTC
CASSRPGTSGSYEQYF
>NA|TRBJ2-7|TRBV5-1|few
TGCGCCAGCAGCTTGGGGACAGCTACCTCCTACGAGCAGTACTTC
CASSLGTATSYEQYF
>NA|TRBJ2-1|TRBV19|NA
TGTGCCAGTAGTATAGGACTCCCCGGGGGCAATGAGCAGTTCTTC
CASSIGLPGGNEQFF
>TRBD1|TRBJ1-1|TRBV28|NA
TGTGCCAGCAGTCCTCGGGACAGGGCCCTTGAAGCTTTCTTT
CASSPRDRALEAFF
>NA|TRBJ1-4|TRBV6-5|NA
TGTGCCAGCAGTTACAAGGGGGGCCATGAAAAACTGTTTTTT
CASSYKGGHEKLFF
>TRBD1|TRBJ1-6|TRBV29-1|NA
TGCAGCGTTACCGGGACAGGGGGCTTGAATTCACCCCTCCACTTT
CSVTGTGGLNSPLHF
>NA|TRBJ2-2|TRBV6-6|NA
TGTGCCAGCAGTCATTATACAGGGAGAACCGGGGAGCTGTTTTTT
CASSHYTGRTGELFF
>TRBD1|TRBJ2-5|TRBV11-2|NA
TGTGCCAGCAGCTTAGCATTGGGACAGCCTAATAGAGAGACCCAGTACTTC
CASSLALGQPNRETQYF
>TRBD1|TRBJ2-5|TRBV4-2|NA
TGTGCCAGCAGCCAAGGACAGGGGGCCGAGGAGCAGTACTTC
CASSQGQGAEEQYF
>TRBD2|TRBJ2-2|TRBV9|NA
TGTGCCAGCAGCCTGACTAGCGGGGGGGACTTAAGTCCCGGGGAGCTGTTTTTT
CASSLTSGGDLSPGELFF
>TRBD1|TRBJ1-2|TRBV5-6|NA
TGTGCCAGCAGTCCGACTGGAGGACAGGGCACCGGTGGCTACACCTTC
CASSPTGGQGTGGYTF
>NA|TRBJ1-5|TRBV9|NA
TGTGCCAGCAGCGTAGGGGGGGATTATCAGCCCCAGCATTTT
CASSVGGDYQPQHF
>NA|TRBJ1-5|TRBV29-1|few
TGCAGCGTTTGGAGCAAAGACAATCAGCCCCAGCATTTT
CSVWSKDNQPQHF
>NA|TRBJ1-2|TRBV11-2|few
TGTGCCAGCAGCTTAGGTCAGGGAAACTATGGCTACACCTTC
CASSLGQGNYGYTF
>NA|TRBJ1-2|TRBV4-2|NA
TGTGCCAGCAGCTTGGCCACAGGGACCAATGGCTACACCTTC
CASSLATGTNGYTF
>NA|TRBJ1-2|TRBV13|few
TGTGCCAGCAGGACAGGCGGATATGGCTACACCTTC
CASRTGGYGYTF
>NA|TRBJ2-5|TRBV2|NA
TGTGCCAGCAGAAACCAGGGGCGGGAGACCCAGTACTTC
CASRNQGRETQYF
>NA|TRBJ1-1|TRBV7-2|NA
TGTGCCAGCAGTCCCAGGGGCCCTGAAGCTTTCTTT
CASSPRGPEAFF
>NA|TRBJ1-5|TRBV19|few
TGTGCCAGTAGTATCCCCGGGCAGACGCCCCAGCATTTT
CASSIPGQTPQHF
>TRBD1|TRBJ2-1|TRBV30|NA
TGTGCCTGGAGGGGAGGACAGGGGGCGCGGGAGCAGTTCTTC
CAWRGGQGAREQFF
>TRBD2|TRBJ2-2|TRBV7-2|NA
TGTGCCAGCAGGGGGGGGACCGGGGAGCTGTTTTTT
CASRGGTGELFF
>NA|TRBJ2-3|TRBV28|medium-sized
TGTGCCAGCAGTTTGGAGTCGATAGGGAGTCCCACAGATACGCAGTATTTT
CASSLESIGSPTDTQYF
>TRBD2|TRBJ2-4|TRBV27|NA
TGTGCCAGCAGTCCGACTGGACTAGCGGGAGGGCGGGTAGAAAACATTCAGTACTTC
CASSPTGLAGGRVENIQYF
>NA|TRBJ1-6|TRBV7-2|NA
TGTGCCAGCAGCTTTGGATTAGCCGGGACAAAGTATAATTCACCCCTCCACTTT
CASSFGLAGTKYNSPLHF
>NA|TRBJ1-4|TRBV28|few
TGTGCCAGCAGTTATGGGCTAACTAATGAAAAACTGTTTTTT
CASSYGLTNEKLFF
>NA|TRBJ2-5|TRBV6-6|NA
TGTGCCAGCAGTTACGGGGATACCCAAGAGACCCAGTACTTC
CASSYGDTQETQYF
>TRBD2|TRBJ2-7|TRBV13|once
TGTGCCAGCAGCGCATTCATACCGGCACTCGCGGGGGGGCTTGGGGAGCAGTACTTC
CASSAFIPALAGGLGEQYF
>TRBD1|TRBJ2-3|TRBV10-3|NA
TGTGCCATCAGGGGGACAGGTAGCACAGATACGCAGTATTTT
CAIRGTGSTDTQYF
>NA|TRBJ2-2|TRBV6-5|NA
TGTGCCAGCAGCAAGACAGATAACACCGGGGAGCTGTTTTTT
CASSKTDNTGELFF
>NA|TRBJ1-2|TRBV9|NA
TGTGCCAGCAGCGTAGGAGGACAAACTAACTATGGCTACACCTTC
CASSVGGQTNYGYTF
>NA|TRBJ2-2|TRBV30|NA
TGTGCCTGGAGAGCGGAGAACAGAGCGAACACCGGGGAGCTGTTTTTT
CAWRAENRANTGELFF
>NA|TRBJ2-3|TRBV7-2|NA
TGTGCCAGCAGCTTAGTGGCTTGGGCAGGAGATACGCAGTATTTT
CASSLVAWAGDTQYF
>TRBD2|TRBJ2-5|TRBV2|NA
TGTGCCAGCAAATTAGCGGGGGGGCGGGAGACCCAGTACTTC
CASKLAGGRETQYF
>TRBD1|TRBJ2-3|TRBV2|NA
TGTGCCAGCAGGTGGACAGGGTACACAGATACGCAGTATTTT
CASRWTGYTDTQYF
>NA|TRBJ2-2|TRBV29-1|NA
TGCAGCGTTGATCCCGGGGGCGCGAACACCGGGGAGCTGTTTTTT
CSVDPGGANTGELFF
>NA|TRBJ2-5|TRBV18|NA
TGTGCCAGCTCACCAGTGGGGGGAGAGACCCAGTACTTC
CASSPVGGETQYF
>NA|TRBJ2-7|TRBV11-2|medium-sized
TGTGCCAGCAGCTTAGTGGGGGGGGCCTCCGAGCAGTACTTC
CASSLVGGASEQYF